The T cell receptor beta chain described here comes from a study of blood T cell repertoires in COVID-19. At the level of the study: Samples of COVID-19 (acute and convalescent) were obtained from the United States, Italy and Spain. From T cells, B-cell-depleted T cells, or PBMCs came the material, which was cDNA or gDNA.

Authors' analysis steps: Amplification from reference gene primers served as the basis for estimated nucleated cell counts. TCRdb's table, derived via immunoSEQ multiplex PCR, lists solely in-frame clones and lacks some. From that table come the V and J calls and clone size; the DNA was used to work out D and trimming. The sample includes fewer than 250,000 clones, about 89% of them seen just once. The CDR3 covers 14 residues. Germline V gene sequence: CDR1 KGHSH, CDR2 LQKENI. V lost 3 bases to trimming and J lost 2 bases; unmatched junction nucleotides: 3. The source of this sequence is a man between 60 and 70 years old who had recovered from COVID-19. The rearrangement joins TRBV18 to TRBJ2-7; TRBD1 matches at 8 bases. Sequences were obtained from peripheral blood. DNA of the CDR3: TGTGCCAGCTCACCCGGGACAGGTCCCTACGAGCAGTACTTC. Protein product: CASSPGTGPYEQYF. The full variable domain, its missing parts supplied by reference TRBV18 and TRBJ2-7, is NAGVMQNPRHLVRRRGQEARLRCSPMKGHSHVYWYRQLPEEGLKFMVYLQKENIIDESGMPKERFSAEFPKEGPSILRIQQVVRGDSAAYFCASSPGTGPYEQYFGPGTRLTVT.